The 11 T cell receptor beta chains presented below share a single source sample, sequenced in a study of T cells in tuberculosis. The method was immunoSEQ multiplex PCR; TCRdb's version includes in-frame clones alone and lacks a portion of them. This sample has under 50,000 clones; approximately 95% occur once, and the top ten carry about 3.8%. Material for sequencing was PBMCs. Receptors originate from a donor aged 10-29 years with latent tuberculosis or without tuberculosis infection.

V and J are TRBV7-2 and TRBJ2-7; 8 bases agree with TRBD1. The length of the CDR3 is 15 residues. V dropped 3 bases and J dropped 1; count of bases not matched to a gene: 5. Germline CDR1 is SGHTA and CDR2 is FQGNSA. As DNA, the CDR3 is TGTGCCAGCAGCTTGGGCAGGGGGCAATCCTACGAGCAGTACTTC. It yields the protein CASSLGRGQSYEQYF.

The chain has TRBV15 and TRBJ2-3, with 8 bases that match TRBD2. The CDR3 runs 19 residues. The germline gives CDR1 LNHNV, CDR2 YYDKDF (reference sequence). With 0 bases clipped from V and 2 bases from J, the junction kept 13 bases outside the gene matches. CDR3 region: CATSRDSVATSGSTDTQYF. The CDR3 DNA follows: TGTGCCACCAGCAGAGATTCGGTGGCCACTAGCGGATCCACAGATACGCAGTATTTT.

V is TRBV9 and J is TRBJ2-7; 7 bases align to TRBD2. The CDR3 covers 15 residues. The V segment lost 2 bases and the J segment 3 bases; nucleotides outside the gene matches: 8. Germline V gives CDR1 SGDLS, CDR2 YYNGEE. The CDR3 DNA follows: TGTGCCAGCAGCGTCTCGGGGGGTCAAAACTACGAGCAGTACTTC. Amino acids: CASSVSGGQNYEQYF.

Worth noting for this clone: The junction departs from the called germline gene at one end, perhaps through a read error. The chain employs TRBV15 and TRBJ1-3, with a weak D call TRBD1 (6 bases). The CDR3 is 15 amino acids. Germline assignment: CDR1 LNHNV and CDR2 YYDKDF (reference sequence). The CDR3 nucleotides read TGTGCCACCCATCAGACAGGAACCTCTGGGAACACCATATATTTT. It specifies CATHQTGTSGNTIYF.

The chain joins TRBV5-1 to TRBJ1-4; 9 bases line up with TRBD1. CDR3 length: 18 amino acids. The germline CDR1 and CDR2 sequences are SGHRS and YFSETQ. The J segment lost 1 base and the V segment lost 1 base, leaving 8 bases of the junction unmatched. The DNA for the CDR3 is TGCGCCAGCAGCTTGAATGGACAGGGGAGTCTAACTAATGAAAAACTGTTTTTT. It yields the protein CASSLNGQGSLTNEKLFF.

The V call is TRBV30, the J call TRBJ1-3; 11 nucleotides match TRBD1. Per germline, CDR1 GTSNPN and CDR2 SVGIG (reference sequence). The CDR3 has 16 amino acids. V dropped 3 bases and J dropped 1; count of bases not matched to a gene: 5. The CDR3 nucleotides are TGTGCCTGGAGCCGGACAGGGGGCGGTTCTGGAAACACCATATATTTT. Its protein product is CAWSRTGGGSGNTIYF.

The rearrangement uses TRBV27 and TRBJ1-1; 12 bases match TRBD1. The CDR3 loop spans 19 amino acids. Germline assignment: CDR1 MNHEY and CDR2 SMNVEV (reference sequence). J gave up 6 bases and V 3 bases, and 17 bases lay outside the gene matches. CDR3 region: CASSFYKPGQGARTPEAFF. CDR3 DNA sequence: TGTGCCAGCAGTTTTTACAAACCGGGACAGGGGGCGCGGACCCCTGAAGCTTTCTTT.

The chain is built from TRBV5-4 and TRBJ1-3, with 7 bases matching TRBD1. There are 17 residues in the CDR3. Germline trimming cut 1 base from V and 0 bases from J; bases unmatched to any gene: 7. Germline loops: CDR1 SGHNT, CDR2 YYREEE (reference sequence). In DNA form, the CDR3 reads TGTGCCAGCAGCTTGTGGGGGACAGTAGCCTCTGGAAACACCATATATTTT. This encodes CASSLWGTVASGNTIYF.

The gene calls are TRBV4-3 and TRBJ1-6; D is unclear. The CDR3 consists of 16 residues. Looked up from germline, CDR1 is LGHNA and CDR2 is YSLEER. V lost 0 bases and J 9 bases, leaving 15 bases between the germline ends. Written as DNA, the CDR3 is TGCGCCAGCAGCCAAGATTTGGAGACTGCCCTTTCACCCCTCCACTTT. It is translated as CASSQDLETALSPLHF.

The V gene is TRBV2, the J gene TRBJ1-1, with 7 bases lining up with TRBD1. The CDR3 runs 15 residues. Germline values: CDR1 SNHLY, CDR2 FYNNEI. With 5 bases clipped from V and 0 bases from J, the junction kept 6 bases outside the gene matches. The CDR3 DNA reads as TGTGCCAGCAGTAAACACAGGGGAATGAACACTGAAGCTTTCTTT. Protein: CASSKHRGMNTEAFF.

The chain recombines TRBV15 with TRBJ2-3; TRBD2 is a possible D gene (6 bases). Trimming pared 0 bases from V and 1 base from J, leaving 11 bases between. The length of the CDR3 is 16 residues. The germline gives CDR1 LNHNV, CDR2 YYDKDF (reference sequence). Here the CDR3 DNA reads TGTGCCACCAGCAGAGATGGGGGGTCGGGCACAGATACGCAGTATTTT. Translation: CATSRDGGSGTDTQYF.